This T cell receptor (beta chain) came from a study of beta chain features in type 1 diabetes listed by TCRdb under 2018. Notes on the research overall: Patients and healthy donors did not differ in mean age, gender distribution, total cell number or subset yield. A total of roughly 110 million sorted cells were examined across all samples, and the number of cells per subset was strongly correlated with RNA yield. In the study, TCRB repertoires of sorted circulating CD4+ T cell subsets from recently diagnosed type 1 diabetes patients were compared with those of matched healthy donors. Regulatory and stem cell-like memory subsets were obtained from only 8 patients and roughly eight healthy donors, while naive and central memory subsets were obtained from all 28 donors. Paper-wide results and their limitations: Sequencing cDNA rather than genomic DNA could over-represent highly expressing activated cells, although activation and CD3 levels did not differ between groups. Shorter templates might be favored by PCR, yet because patient and control samples were amplified and corrected together, any such skew would affect both groups equally. In all four CD4+ subsets, TCRB CDR3 length was moderately but significantly shorter in type 1 diabetes patients. Patients with type 1 diabetes made fewer insertions and deleted more nucleotides at VDJ recombination sites, implying thymic rearrangement abnormalities. The naive, central memory and regulatory TCRB repertoires appeared to resemble one another more closely among patients than among healthy donors. Because the HLA sub-analyses included only small numbers of individuals, any influence of HLA type on TCRB rearrangement was left unresolved.

All of the isolated RNA was reverse transcribed with the High Capacity cDNA Reverse Transcription Kit, so expressed TCRB transcripts were sequenced. Naive, central memory and regulatory T cell samples underwent deep immunoSEQ sequencing, averaging about 3.3 million total reads per sample. Sorted cells were lysed in RLT buffer, and RNA was extracted using DNase-treated RNeasy Micro or Mini kits according to cell number. To prevent cross-contamination, each cell subset was processed individually, whereas patient and healthy donor samples were processed jointly. The immunoSEQ multiplex PCR was used to amplify TCRB sequences from cDNA, generating 87-bp fragments that spanned the CDR3 region. Sequencing of the amplicons was performed on the Illumina HiSeq platform. The authors processed their data as follows. Synthetic template baselines were used to correct PCR bias computationally, reads within Hamming distance 2 were collapsed, and singletons that could not be merged were discarded. By aligning reads against IMGT, V, D and J genes, CDR3 length, and insertions or deletions at six rearrangement sites were assigned. Within each subset, clonotype counts were normalized to sorted cell number, after which true diversity and Gini coefficients were computed with the tcR R package. The overlap coefficient, calculated on TCRB nucleotide sequences, was used to measure repertoire sharing. In its TCRdb copy, this immuneACCESS table keeps in-frame sequences only and misses some clones. Where compared with another copy, unresolved V genes explain less than half of these, and the others have no known cause. V, J and clone size were drawn from that table, and D and trimming were deduced from the DNA. The sample table shows about 160,000 clones, and approximately 9.9% are seen once. Roughly 2.5% of the sample is held by the ten biggest clonotypes.

The CDR3 measures 19 amino acids from cysteine to phenylalanine. Here the CDR3 DNA is all that survives: 57 bases in frame from base 1. Ends trimmed: V by 0 bases, J by 2 bases; bases unmatched to a gene: 12. Based on the germline V gene, the CDR1 and CDR2 sequences are LGHNA and YNFKEQ. Each donor gave one peripheral blood draw, averaging approximately 120 mL, which was collected into heparinised tubes. A BD FACSAria II and a panel including CD45RO, CCR7, CD25, CD127, CD95 and CD27 were used to sort naive, central memory, regulatory and stem cell-like memory CD4+ T cells. Purity was above 95% for every sorted population. PBMCs were isolated right away by Lymphoprep density gradient centrifugation and were stained directly, without culture. To minimize batch effects, samples were stained and sorted in pairs, one healthy donor with one patient per experiment. There are a few counts of this clone. Its antigen is not yet known. No base-level quality is on record; no much larger clone is a single base apart.

Recombination connected TRBV4-2 to TRBJ2-1, with 8 bases aligning to TRBD2. The receptor comes from a woman younger than 35 in good health. The sequencing input was central memory CD4+ T cells from blood. For the CDR3, the sequence is CASSQDAGGRIGAYNEQFF. The nucleotide sequence is given as TGTGCCAGCAGCCAAGACGCGGGGGGCCGAATCGGAGCCTACAATGAGCAGTTCTTC.